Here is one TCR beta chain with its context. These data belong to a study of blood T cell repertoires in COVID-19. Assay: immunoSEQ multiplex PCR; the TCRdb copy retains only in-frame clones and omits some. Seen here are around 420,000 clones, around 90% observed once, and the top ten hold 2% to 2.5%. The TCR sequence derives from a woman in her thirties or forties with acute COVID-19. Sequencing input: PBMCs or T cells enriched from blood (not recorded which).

The chain's CDR3 is CASTLAGWGDTQYF. The CDR3 DNA follows: TGTGCCAGCACCCTAGCGGGGTGGGGAGATACGCAGTATTTT. The rearrangement links TRBV7-9 to TRBJ2-3, with 9 positions matching TRBD2. Per germline, CDR1 SEHNR and CDR2 FQNEAQ (reference sequence). After removal of 7 bases from V and 5 bases from J, the junction contained 7 bases not matched to a gene. The CDR3 runs 14 residues.